The rows below give T cell receptor beta chains drawn from one sample of a study of T-cell memory formation after mild COVID-19. TCRdb used MiXCR to reprocess the 5' RACE reads, holding one entry per CDR3 protein. The table has roughly 100,000 distinct CDR3 sequences, over 15% seen once; the top ten hold over 25%. The material sequenced was PBMCs or a T cell subset sorted from them (not recorded which). The receptors were sampled from an adult woman who had mild COVID-19 (a few samples of this study predate the infection). Cell type and time point are not known. Each CDR3 is given with its conserved first and last residue.

V gene	CDR3 length	CDR3 protein
TRBV15	19	CATSRPRRDMGATSYEQYF
TRBV4-2	16	CASSQDWSSLNTEAFF
TRBV4-1	13	CASSSGTDNEQFF
TRBV5-1	15	CASSSGDRGGYGYTF
TRBV11-3	14	CASSGDSSKNIQYF
TRBV12-3/TRBV12-4	12	CASRLGAYEQYF
TRBV5-1	14	CASSGSSNFYEQYF
TRBV4-1	12	CASSHGRYEQYF
TRBV5-5	15	CASSSSGTTFYEQYF
TRBV30	15	CATFPGQGPNTEAFF
TRBV15	14	CATSIWGNTGELFF
TRBV24-1	12	CATSGEQETQYF
TRBV2	15	CASSDWTGSTDTQYF
TRBV4-1	13	CASSQGSLGGYTF
TRBV7-9	18	CASRRLAGGPNPEDTQYF
TRBV4-1	16	CASSQVLTDNTGELFF